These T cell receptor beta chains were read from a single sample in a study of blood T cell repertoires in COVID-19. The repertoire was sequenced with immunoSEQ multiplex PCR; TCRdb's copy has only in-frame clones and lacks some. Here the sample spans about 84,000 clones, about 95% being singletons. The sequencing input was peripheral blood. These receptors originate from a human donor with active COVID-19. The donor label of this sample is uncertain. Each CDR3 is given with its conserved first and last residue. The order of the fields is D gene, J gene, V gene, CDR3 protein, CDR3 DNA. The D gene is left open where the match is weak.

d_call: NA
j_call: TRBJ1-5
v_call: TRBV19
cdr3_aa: CASSMIYPLAQGSNQPQHF
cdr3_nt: TGTGCCAGTAGTATGATTTACCCCCTCGCCCAGGGGAGCAATCAGCCCCAGCATTTT

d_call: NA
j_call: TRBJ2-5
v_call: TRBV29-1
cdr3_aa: CSVGSIGETQYF
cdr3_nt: TGCAGCGTTGGGAGTATTGGGGAGACCCAGTACTTC

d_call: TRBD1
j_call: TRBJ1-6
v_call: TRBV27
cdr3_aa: CASSLYGTDISSYNSPLHF
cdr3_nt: TGTGCCAGCAGTTTATACGGGACAGATATTAGCTCCTATAATTCACCCCTCCACTTT

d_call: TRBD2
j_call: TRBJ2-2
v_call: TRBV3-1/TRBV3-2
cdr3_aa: CASSKGLAGNTGELFF
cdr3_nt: TGTGCCAGCAGCAAGGGACTAGCGGGTAACACCGGGGAGCTGTTTTTT

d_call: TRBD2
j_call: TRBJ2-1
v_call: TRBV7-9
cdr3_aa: CASSTSGSRSYNEQFF
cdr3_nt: TGTGCCAGCAGCACTAGCGGATCACGCTCCTACAATGAGCAGTTCTTC

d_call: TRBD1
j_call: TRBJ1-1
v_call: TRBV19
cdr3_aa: CASIGGQGNTEAFF
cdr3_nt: TGTGCCAGTATAGGGGGACAGGGGAACACTGAAGCTTTCTTT

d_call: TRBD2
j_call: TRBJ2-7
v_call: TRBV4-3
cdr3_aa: CASSQSGLATYEQYF
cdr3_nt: TGCGCCAGCAGCCAATCCGGACTAGCCACCTACGAGCAGTACTTC

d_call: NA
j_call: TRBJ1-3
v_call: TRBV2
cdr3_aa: CASRPPGGYSGNTIYF
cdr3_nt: TGTGCCAGCAGGCCTCCGGGGGGGTACTCTGGAAACACCATATATTTT

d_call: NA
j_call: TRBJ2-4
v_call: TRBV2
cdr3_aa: CASTLGGGPTSGNIQYF
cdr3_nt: TGTGCCAGCACCCTAGGGGGGGGGCCAACAAGTGGAAACATTCAGTACTTC

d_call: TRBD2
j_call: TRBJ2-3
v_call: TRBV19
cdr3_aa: CASSPWGLSTDTQYF
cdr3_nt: TGTGCCAGTAGTCCTTGGGGACTAAGTACAGATACGCAGTATTTT

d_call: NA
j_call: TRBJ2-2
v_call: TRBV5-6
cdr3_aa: CASSSGWGGGELFF
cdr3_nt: TGTGCCAGCAGCTCCGGATGGGGAGGCGGGGAGCTGTTTTTT

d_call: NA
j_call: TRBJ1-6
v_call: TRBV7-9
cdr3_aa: CASSLGGLINSPLHF
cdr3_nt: TGTGCCAGCAGCTTGGGGGGGCTAATTAATTCACCCCTCCACTTT

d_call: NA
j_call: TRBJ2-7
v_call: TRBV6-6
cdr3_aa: CASARALTYEQYF
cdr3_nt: TGTGCCAGCGCCAGGGCGCTTACCTACGAGCAGTACTTC

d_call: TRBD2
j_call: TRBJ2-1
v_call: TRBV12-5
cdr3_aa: CASGTSGRVEQFF
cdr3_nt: TGTGCTAGTGGGACTAGCGGGAGGGTTGAGCAGTTCTTC

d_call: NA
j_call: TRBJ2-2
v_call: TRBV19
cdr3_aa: CASSMAAWATGELFF
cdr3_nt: TGTGCCAGTAGTATGGCCGCTTGGGCGACCGGGGAGCTGTTTTTT

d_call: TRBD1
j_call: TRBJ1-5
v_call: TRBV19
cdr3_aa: CASSNGQANQPQHF
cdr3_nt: TGTGCCAGTAGTAATGGACAGGCAAATCAGCCCCAGCATTTT